The T cell receptor (beta chain) under discussion was sequenced for a study of blood T cell repertoires in COVID-19. This CDR3 is built from 15 residues. From germline, CDR1 is LNHNV and CDR2 YYDKDF (reference sequence). Trimming took 0 bases from V and 3 from J; bases not matched to a gene: 4. Sequenced by immunoSEQ multiplex PCR; TCRdb stores in-frame clones only, minus some. Among a few hundred thousand clones, approximately 90% were seen once, and the ten largest hold less than 3%. The clonotype was recovered from a woman aged 45-59 years who had recovered from COVID-19. The rearrangement joins TRBV15 to TRBJ2-7; TRBD1 matches at 8 bases. Sequencing was performed on PBMCs or T cells enriched from blood (not recorded which). CDR3 in amino acids: CATSRDQGAIYEQYF. The CDR3 nucleotides are TGTGCCACCAGCAGAGATCAGGGGGCTATCTACGAGCAGTACTTC.